This T cell receptor (beta chain) was observed in a study of T cell responses to AZD1222 COVID-19 vaccine. Whole-study findings and limits: Unmutated variant regions are reportedly the target of nearly half of TCRs that are spike-specific. Only five to seven AZD1222 recipients were seropositive at baseline. Donor demographics were predominantly white British with a female majority; clonal diversity may be underestimated. Scientists sampled the repertoires only once the peak T cell response had passed.

As to this clone: The antigen is undetermined.

There are 15 residues in the CDR3. The V gene's germline CDR1 is SGHRS and CDR2 YFSETQ. V lost 0 bases and J 2 bases, leaving 11 bases between the germline ends. Sequenced by immunoSEQ multiplex PCR; TCRdb stores in-frame clones only, minus some. The table records just over 90,000 clones, more than 80% of them present only once. This sequence originates from an adult who received the AZD1222 COVID-19 vaccine. The chain is built from TRBV5-1 and TRBJ1-2, with TRBD1 as a possible D gene (5 bases). The sequenced sample was peripheral blood, obtained 28 days after the second AZD1222 dose. The CDR3 bases are TGCGCCAGCAGCTTGGTGGGGGTGCCAAACTATGGCTACACCTTC. This encodes CASSLVGVPNYGYTF.